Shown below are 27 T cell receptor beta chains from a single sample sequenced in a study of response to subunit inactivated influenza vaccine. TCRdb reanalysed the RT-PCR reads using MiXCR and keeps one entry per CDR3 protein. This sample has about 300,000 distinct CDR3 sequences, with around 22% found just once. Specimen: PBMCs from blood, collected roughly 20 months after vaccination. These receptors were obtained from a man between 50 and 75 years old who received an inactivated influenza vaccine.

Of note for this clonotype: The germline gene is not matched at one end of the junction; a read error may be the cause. The CDR3 reads CASSLTPAPYNEQFF. The CDR3 DNA follows: TGTGCTAGCAGCTTAACACCCGCCCCCTACAATGAGCAGTTCTTC. This chain joins TRBV7-7 and TRBJ2-1; D remains ambiguous. Per the germline V gene, CDR1 is SSHAT and CDR2 is FNYEAQ (reference sequence). The CDR3 runs to 15 residues.

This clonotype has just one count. This chain's CDR3 is CASSSPGRGYEQYF. The DNA for the CDR3 is TGTGCCAGCAGTTCTCCGGGGAGAGGCTACGAGCAGTACTTC. The chain carries TRBV12-3 or TRBV12-4 and TRBJ2-7; a possible D gene is TRBD2 (5 bases). Trimming cost V 4 bases and J 3 bases, with 13 bases left between them. The CDR3 runs 14 residues.

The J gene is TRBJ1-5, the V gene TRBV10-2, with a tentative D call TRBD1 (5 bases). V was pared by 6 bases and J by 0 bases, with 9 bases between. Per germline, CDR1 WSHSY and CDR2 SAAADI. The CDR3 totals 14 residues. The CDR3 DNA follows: TGCGCCAGCAGGAAACAGGCTAGCAATCAGCCCCAGCATTTT. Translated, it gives CASRKQASNQPQHF.

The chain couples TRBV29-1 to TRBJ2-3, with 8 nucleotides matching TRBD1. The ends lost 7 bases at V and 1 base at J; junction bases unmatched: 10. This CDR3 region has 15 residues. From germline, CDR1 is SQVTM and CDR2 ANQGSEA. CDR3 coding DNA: TGCAGCGGCGGACAGGGCGGCCTTGGCACAGATACGCAGTATTTT. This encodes CSGGQGGLGTDTQYF.

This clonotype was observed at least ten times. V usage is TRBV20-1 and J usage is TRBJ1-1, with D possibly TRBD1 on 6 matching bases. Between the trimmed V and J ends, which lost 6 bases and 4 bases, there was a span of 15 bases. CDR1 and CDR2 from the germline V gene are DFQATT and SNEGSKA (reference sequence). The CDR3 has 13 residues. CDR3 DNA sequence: TGCAGTGCGCGGCCGGGGGCGCGCACTGAAGCTTTCTTT. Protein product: CSARPGARTEAFF.

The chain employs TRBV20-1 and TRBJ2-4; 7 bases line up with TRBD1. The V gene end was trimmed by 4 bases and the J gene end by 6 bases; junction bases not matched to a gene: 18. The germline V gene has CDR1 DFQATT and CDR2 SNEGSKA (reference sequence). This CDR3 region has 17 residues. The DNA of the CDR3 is TGCAGTGCTAAGGGACAGACCGTAGCCGGCTATCGAAACATTCAGTACTTC. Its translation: CSAKGQTVAGYRNIQYF.

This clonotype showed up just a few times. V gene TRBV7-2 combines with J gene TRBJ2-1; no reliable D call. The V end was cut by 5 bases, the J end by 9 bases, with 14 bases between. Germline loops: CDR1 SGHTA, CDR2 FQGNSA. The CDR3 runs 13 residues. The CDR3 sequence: CASSLDGHGEQFF. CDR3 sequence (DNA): TGTGCCAGCAGCCTGGACGGCCATGGTGAGCAGTTCTTC.

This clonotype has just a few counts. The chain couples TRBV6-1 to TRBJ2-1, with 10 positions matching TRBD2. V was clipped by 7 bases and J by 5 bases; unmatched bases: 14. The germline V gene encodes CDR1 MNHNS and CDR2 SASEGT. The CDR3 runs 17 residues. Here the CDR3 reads CASTKTVLAGVDNEQFF. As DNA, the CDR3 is TGTGCCAGCACCAAGACCGTTCTAGCGGGAGTGGACAATGAGCAGTTCTTC.

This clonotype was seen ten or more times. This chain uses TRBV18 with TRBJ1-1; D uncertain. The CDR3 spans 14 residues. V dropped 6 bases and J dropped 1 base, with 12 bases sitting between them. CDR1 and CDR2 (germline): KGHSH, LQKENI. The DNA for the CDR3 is TGTGCCAGCTCGAAAACTGTTCAGAACACTGAAGCTTTCTTT. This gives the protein CASSKTVQNTEAFF.

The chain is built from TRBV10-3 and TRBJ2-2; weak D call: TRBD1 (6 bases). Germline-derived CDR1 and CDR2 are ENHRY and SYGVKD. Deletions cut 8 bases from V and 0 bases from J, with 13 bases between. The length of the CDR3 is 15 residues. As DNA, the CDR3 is TGTGCCATCCCCCGGGACACCTCGAACACCGGGGAGCTGTTTTTT. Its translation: CAIPRDTSNTGELFF.

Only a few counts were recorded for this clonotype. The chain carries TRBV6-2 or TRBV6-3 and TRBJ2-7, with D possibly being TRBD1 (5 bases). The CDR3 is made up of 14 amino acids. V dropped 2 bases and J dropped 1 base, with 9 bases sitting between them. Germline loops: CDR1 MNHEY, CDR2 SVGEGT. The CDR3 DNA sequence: TGTGCCAGCAGTTACGTGGGGCCTTCCTACGAGCAGTACTTC. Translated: CASSYVGPSYEQYF.

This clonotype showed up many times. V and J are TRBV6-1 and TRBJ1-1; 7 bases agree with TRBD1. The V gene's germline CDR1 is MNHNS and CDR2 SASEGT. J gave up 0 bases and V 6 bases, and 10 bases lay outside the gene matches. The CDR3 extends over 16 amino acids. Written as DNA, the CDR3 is TGTGCCAGCAGAACTCACCGGGACAGATTGAACACTGAAGCTTTCTTT. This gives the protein CASRTHRDRLNTEAFF.

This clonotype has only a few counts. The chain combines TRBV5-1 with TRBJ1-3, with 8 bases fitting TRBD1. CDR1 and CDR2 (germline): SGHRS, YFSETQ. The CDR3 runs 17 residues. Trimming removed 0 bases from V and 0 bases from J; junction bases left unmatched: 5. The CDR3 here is CASSLGDRLSSGNTIYF. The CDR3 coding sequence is TGCGCCAGCAGCTTGGGGGACAGGCTAAGCTCTGGAAACACCATATATTTT.

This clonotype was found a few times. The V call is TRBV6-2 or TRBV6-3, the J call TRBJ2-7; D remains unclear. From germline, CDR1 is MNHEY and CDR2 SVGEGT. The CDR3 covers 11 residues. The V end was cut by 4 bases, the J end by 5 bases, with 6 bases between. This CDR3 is CASSLFHEQYF. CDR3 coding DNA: TGTGCCAGCAGTTTATTTCACGAGCAGTACTTC.

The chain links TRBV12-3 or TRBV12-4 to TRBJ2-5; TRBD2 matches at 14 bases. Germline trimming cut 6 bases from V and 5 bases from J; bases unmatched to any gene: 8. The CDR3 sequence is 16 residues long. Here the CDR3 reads CASRSTSGRARETQYF. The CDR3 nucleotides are TGTGCCAGCAGGTCGACTAGCGGGAGGGCCAGGGAGACCCAGTACTTC.

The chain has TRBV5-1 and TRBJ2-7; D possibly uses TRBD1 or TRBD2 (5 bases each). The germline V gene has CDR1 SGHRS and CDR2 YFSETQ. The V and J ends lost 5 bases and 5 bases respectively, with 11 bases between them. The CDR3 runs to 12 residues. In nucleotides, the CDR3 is TGCGCCAGCAGGGATGGGACGGACGAGCAGTACTTC. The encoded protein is CASRDGTDEQYF.

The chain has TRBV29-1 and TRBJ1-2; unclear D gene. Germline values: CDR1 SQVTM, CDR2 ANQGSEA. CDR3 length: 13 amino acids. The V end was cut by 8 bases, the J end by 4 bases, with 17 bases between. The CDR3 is CSPRPHLCYGYTF. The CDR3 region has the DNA TGCAGCCCTCGGCCCCATCTTTGCTATGGCTACACCTTC.

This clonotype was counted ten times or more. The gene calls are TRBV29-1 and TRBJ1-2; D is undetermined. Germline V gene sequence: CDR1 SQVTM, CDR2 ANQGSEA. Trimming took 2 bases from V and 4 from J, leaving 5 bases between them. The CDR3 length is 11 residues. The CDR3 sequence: CSVELIYGYTF. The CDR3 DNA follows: TGCAGCGTTGAACTGATCTATGGCTACACCTTC.

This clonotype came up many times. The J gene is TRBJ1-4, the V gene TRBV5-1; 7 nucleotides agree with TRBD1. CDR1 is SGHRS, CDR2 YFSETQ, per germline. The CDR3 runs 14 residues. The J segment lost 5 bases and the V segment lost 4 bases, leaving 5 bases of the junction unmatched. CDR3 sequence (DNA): TGCGCCAGCAGCCGGGACAGCGGGAATGAAAAACTGTTTTTT. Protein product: CASSRDSGNEKLFF.

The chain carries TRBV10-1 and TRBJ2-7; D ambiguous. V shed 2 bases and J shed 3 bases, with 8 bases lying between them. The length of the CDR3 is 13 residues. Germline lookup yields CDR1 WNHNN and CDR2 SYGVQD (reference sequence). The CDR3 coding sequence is TGCGCCAGCAGTGAGCGCTCCTTCTACGAGCAGTACTTC. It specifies CASSERSFYEQYF.

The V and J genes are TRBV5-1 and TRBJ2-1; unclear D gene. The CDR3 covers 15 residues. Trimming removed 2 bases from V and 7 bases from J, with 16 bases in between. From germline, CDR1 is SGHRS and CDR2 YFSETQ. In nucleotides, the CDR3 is TGCGCCAGCAGCTTCGGTAATCCTAAGTGGAATGAGCAGTTCTTC. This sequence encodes CASSFGNPKWNEQFF.

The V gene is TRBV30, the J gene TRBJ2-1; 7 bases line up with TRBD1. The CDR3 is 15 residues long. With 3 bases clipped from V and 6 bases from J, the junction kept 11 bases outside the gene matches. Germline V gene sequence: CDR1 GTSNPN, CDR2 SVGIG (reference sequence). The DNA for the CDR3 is TGTGCCTGGAGCCTTCGAGGGGGCCCCTCCAATGAGCAGTTCTTC. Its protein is CAWSLRGGPSNEQFF.

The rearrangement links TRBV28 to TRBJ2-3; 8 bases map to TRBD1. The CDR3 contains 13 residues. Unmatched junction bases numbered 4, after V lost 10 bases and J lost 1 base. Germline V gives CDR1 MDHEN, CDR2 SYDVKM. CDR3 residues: CATRGPGTDTQYF. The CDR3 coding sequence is TGTGCCACCAGGGGGCCAGGCACAGATACGCAGTATTTT.

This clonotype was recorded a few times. Here the CDR3 reads CASSYRERRLNTEAFF. As DNA, the CDR3 is TGTGCCAGCAGTTACAGGGAACGTAGGCTGAACACTGAAGCTTTCTTT. The chain combines TRBV6-5 with TRBJ1-1; D is unclear. V was cut by 2 bases and J by 0 bases, with 13 bases left in between. Germline CDR1 is MNHEY and CDR2 is SVGAGI. The CDR3 is made up of 16 amino acids.

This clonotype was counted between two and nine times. CDR3 coding DNA: TGTGCCAGCAGCGGAGCGGGGACCTACGAGCAGTACTTC. Protein: CASSGAGTYEQYF. V and J are TRBV28 and TRBJ2-7, with 7 positions matching TRBD2. Per germline, CDR1 MDHEN and CDR2 SYDVKM. The length of the CDR3 is 13 residues. Germline trimming cut 6 bases from V and 2 bases from J; bases unmatched to any gene: 4. The variable domain in full, with the rest retrieved from reference TRBV28 and TRBJ2-7, is DVKVTQSSRYLVKRTGEKVFLECVQDMDHENMFWYRQDPGLGLRLIYFSYDVKMKEKGDIPEGYSVSREKKERFSLILESASTNQTSMYLCASSGAGTYEQYFGPGTRLTVT.

The DNA for the CDR3 is TGCAGCGTTCGGCTAGCGGGAGTAGGTGGTGAGCAGTTCTTC. Its translation: CSVRLAGVGGEQFF. The chain joins TRBV29-1 to TRBJ2-1; 10 nucleotides match TRBD2. The CDR3 is 14 residues long. Germline-derived CDR1 and CDR2 are SQVTM and ANQGSEA. The junction had 10 bases not matched to a gene; V was cut back by 5 bases and J by 9 bases.

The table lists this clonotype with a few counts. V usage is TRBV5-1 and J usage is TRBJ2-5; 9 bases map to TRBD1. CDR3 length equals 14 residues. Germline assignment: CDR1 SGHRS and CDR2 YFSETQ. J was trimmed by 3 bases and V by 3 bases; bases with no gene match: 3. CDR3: CASSSGQGKETQYF. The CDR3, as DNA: TGCGCCAGCAGCTCGGGACAGGGAAAAGAGACCCAGTACTTC.